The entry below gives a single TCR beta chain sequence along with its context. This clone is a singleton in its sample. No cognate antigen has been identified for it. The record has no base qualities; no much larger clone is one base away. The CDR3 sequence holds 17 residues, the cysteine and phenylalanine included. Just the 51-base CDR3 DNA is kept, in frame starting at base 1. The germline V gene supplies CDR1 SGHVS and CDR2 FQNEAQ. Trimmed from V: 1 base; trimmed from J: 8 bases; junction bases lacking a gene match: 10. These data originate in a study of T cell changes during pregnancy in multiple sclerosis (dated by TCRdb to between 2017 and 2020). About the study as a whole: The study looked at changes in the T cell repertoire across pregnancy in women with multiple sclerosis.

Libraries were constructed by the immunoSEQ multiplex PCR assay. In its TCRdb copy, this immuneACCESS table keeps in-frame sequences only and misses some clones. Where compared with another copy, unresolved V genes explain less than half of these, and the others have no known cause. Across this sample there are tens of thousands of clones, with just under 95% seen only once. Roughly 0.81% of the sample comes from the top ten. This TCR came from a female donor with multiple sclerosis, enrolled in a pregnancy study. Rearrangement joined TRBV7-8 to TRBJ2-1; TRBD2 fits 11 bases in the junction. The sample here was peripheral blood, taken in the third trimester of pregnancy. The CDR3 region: CASSLVPQLAGADEQFF. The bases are TGTGCCAGCAGCTTAGTGCCTCAACTAGCGGGAGCCGATGAGCAGTTCTTC.